The table lists the clone carrying this TCR beta chain with a count of one. Its specificity is not known. As for time point: cycle 4 day 1 (C4D1), after less than seven weeks of nivolumab. Each of the patients experienced relapse following autologous stem cell transplantation, and their brentuximab vedotin exposure differed. TCRdb's table, derived via immunoSEQ multiplex PCR, lists solely in-frame clones and lacks some. The profile covers tens of thousands of clones, with about 92% appearing a single time and roughly 8% taken by the ten largest. Between the trimmed V and J ends, which lost 0 bases and 6 bases, there was a span of 12 bases. Looked up from germline, CDR1 is SGHAT and CDR2 is FQNNGV. The CDR3 has 14 residues. This entry belongs to a study of PD-1 blockade in classical Hodgkin lymphoma. Broader study findings: Reports described newly diagnosed patients as having lower baseline TCR diversity than healthy donors. Newly diagnosed and completely responding patients shared comparable baseline diversity. While CD8+ TCR diversity did not rise significantly by C4D1, CD4+ TCR diversity did.

Sequences were derived from peripheral blood mononuclear cells (PBMCs), sampled before the fourth cycle of nivolumab. V and J are TRBV11-2 and TRBJ2-7, with D perhaps matching TRBD2 (6 bases). This receptor was taken from a human donor with classical Hodgkin lymphoma. The CDR3 region has the DNA TGTGCCAGCAGCTTAGAGGGTGCGGGACCCGAGCAGTACTTC. It specifies CASSLEGAGPEQYF. Full variable domain (rest looked up from reference TRBV11-2 and TRBJ2-7): EAGVAQSPRYKIIEKRQSVAFWCNPISGHATLYWYQQILGQGPKLLIQFQNNGVVDDSQLPKDRFSAERLKGVDSTLKIQPAKLEDSAVYLCASSLEGAGPEQYFGPGTRLTVT.